The sequence of this T cell receptor beta chain was determined in a study of blood T cells in healthy people across ages (dated by TCRdb to about 2015). Broadly, across the study: In model experiments, roughly one uniquely barcoded TCR beta cDNA molecule per two T cells was captured by template switching. To track age-related changes in TCR beta repertoire diversity, the study relied on deep sequencing normalized with unique cDNA molecular identifiers. Four age groups were formed from the donors: young (average about 15 years), middle-aged (around 39), aged (approximately 60) and long-lived (more than 75). Donors of different ages were randomly distributed across sequencing lanes to avoid experimental bias. Two additional independent replicas of 1 million unique cDNA reads from the same blood draw were analyzed for two donors (one aged 18 to 30 and one aged 80 or older). The study at large found these results: Observed TCR beta diversity correlated strongly with the percentage of naive T cells measured by flow cytometry. Compared with the aged group, the long-lived group had more naive CD4+ T cells, fewer expanded clones and increased TCR diversity, a pattern suggesting age selection. Bulk unsorted PBMC profiling prevented conclusive comparison of naive and antigen-experienced compartments. Because the CMV infection status of the donors was unknown, age-related changes in expanded clonotypes may potentially have been confounded. Observed TCR beta diversity per million T cells fell roughly linearly with age, and a significant reduction was already apparent by age about 38. Estimates of total diversity from one million sequenced T cells were regarded as lower bounds and underestimates.

Donors were a few dozen systemically healthy Caucasian individuals from Russia aged 6 to 90 years. Approximately 10 milliliters of peripheral blood were collected from each donor into EDTA-treated Vacutainer tubes. Ficoll-Paque density-gradient centrifugation was used to isolate PBMCs, with at least 6 million per sample. Total RNA was extracted from PBMCs with Trizol reagent, with at least 5.5 micrograms obtained per sample. For every donor, an aliquot of PBMCs went through flow cytometry to measure the percentages of naive CD45RAhigh/CD27high T cells. This clonotype was seen a few times. Its antigen is currently not known. Base qualities were left out, and no much larger clone turns up one base away. V drops 10 bases and J drops 5 bases, leaving 17 bases in between. The CDR3 holds 14 amino acids from the cysteine to the phenylalanine. Only the CDR3 DNA stays, 42 bases, in frame from base 1. The CDR1 and CDR2 encoded by the germline V gene are MDHEN and SYDVKM.

The library was produced with 5' RACE. The sequencer was an Illumina HiSeq 2500. A second roughly 7 to 12 cycle PCR used a sample-barcoded 5' primer and a J-beta primer mix. Each TCR beta cDNA molecule received a unique molecular identifier from a template-switch 5' adaptor carrying 12 random nucleotides. Each sample yielded at least 2.5 million CDR3-containing paired-end reads. The Mint cDNA synthesis kit, primed by a TRBC-specific oligonucleotide, was used to synthesize first-strand cDNA from all RNA. After uracil-DNA glycosylase treatment, a first 18-cycle PCR used universal primers M1SS and BC2_uni_R on all cDNA. The authors' analysis ran thus. For normalization, 1 million high-quality reads were randomly selected from each sample, with every read carrying a distinct molecular identifier. Reads sharing molecular identifiers were discarded rather than binned into consensus sequences. CDR3 identification, clonotype clustering and error correction used MiTCR with a Q25 quality threshold and the strictest error-elimination algorithm. A nonparametric unseen species model with Euler transformation was used to estimate lower-bound total TCR beta diversity. TCRdb trimmed the raw reads at Q25, called clones with MiXCR and kept productive beta chains. One record per CDR3 amino acid sequence lists the most common genes and DNA. TCRdb's processing, not the study's, gives the V and J calls here. For this sample there are about 690,000 distinct CDR3 sequences; 40% to 45% appear just once. The ten largest account for roughly 30% of the sample.

The clonotype was recovered from a man at least 80 years old in good health. Sequencing was carried out using blood. The sequence links TRBV28 to TRBJ2-2, with no confident D gene call. In nucleotide form, the sequence is TGTGCCACCCAGTACAGTGGAGTAACCGGGGAGCTGTTTTTT. The resulting protein is CATQYSGVTGELFF.